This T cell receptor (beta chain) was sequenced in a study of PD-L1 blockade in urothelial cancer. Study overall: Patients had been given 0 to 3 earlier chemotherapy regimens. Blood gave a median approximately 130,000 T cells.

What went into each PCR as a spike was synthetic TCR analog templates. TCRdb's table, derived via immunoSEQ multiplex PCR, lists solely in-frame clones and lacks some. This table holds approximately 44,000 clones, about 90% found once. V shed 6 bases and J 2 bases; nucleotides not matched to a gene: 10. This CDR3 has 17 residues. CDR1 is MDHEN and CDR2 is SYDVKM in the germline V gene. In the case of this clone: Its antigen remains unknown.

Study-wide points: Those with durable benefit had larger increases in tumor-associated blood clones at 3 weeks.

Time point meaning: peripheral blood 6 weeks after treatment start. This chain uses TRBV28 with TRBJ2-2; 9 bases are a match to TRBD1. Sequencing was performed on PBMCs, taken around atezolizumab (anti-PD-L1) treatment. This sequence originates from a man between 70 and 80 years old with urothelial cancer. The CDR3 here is CASSHTGTGSNTGELFF. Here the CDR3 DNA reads TGTGCCAGCAGCCATACCGGGACAGGGAGTAACACCGGGGAGCTGTTTTTT.